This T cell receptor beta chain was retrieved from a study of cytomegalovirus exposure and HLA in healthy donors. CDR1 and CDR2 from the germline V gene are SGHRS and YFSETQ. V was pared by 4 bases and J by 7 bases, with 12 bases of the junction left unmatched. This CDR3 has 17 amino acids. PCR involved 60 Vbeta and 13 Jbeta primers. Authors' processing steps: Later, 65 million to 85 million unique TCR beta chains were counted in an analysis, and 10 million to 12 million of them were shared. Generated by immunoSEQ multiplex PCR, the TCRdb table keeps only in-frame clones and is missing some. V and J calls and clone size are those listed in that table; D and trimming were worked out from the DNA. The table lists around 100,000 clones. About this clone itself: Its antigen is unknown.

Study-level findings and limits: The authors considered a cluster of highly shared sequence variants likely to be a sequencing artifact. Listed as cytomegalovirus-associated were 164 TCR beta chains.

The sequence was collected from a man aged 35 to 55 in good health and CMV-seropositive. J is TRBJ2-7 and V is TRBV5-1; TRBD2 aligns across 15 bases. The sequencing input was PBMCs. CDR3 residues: CASSPGLAGGYFLEQYF. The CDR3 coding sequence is TGCGCCAGCAGCCCCGGACTAGCGGGAGGGTATTTTTTGGAGCAGTACTTC.